This passage covers 27 T cell receptor beta chains from one sample sequenced in a study of shared clonotypes between healthy human individuals. Generated by immunoSEQ multiplex PCR, the TCRdb table keeps only in-frame clones and is missing some. The sample records about 1 million clones, around 78% being singletons. Sequenced material: memory CD4+ T cells from PBMCs. As to subset: CD45RA-negative fraction. Receptors originate from a man between 18 and 35 years old in good health. Some clones in this sample may be carry-over from other donors' samples.

This rearrangement joins TRBV5-1 to TRBJ2-7; unclear D gene. Trimming pared 5 bases from V and 3 bases from J, leaving 12 bases between. Germline-derived CDR1 and CDR2 are SGHRS and YFSETQ. The CDR3 contains 13 residues. The CDR3: CASRNQPNYEQYF. The CDR3, as DNA: TGCGCCAGCAGGAACCAACCAAACTACGAGCAGTACTTC.

The chain carries TRBV5-6 and TRBJ2-7; D is unclear. The CDR3 covers 13 residues. V shed 0 bases and J shed 8 bases, with 12 bases lying between them. Germline loops: CDR1 SGHDT, CDR2 YYEEEE. The CDR3 DNA reads as TGTGCCAGCAGCTTGGGGGAACTGAGCAAGCAGTACTTC. Translation gives CASSLGELSKQYF.

Remarks on this clone: A much larger clone lies one base from this, so it may be a read error. The genes are TRBV30 and TRBJ2-1, with 9 bases fitting TRBD2. This CDR3 spans 14 amino acids. Germline CDR1 GTSNPN, CDR2 SVGIG (reference sequence). V dropped 6 bases and J dropped 4; count of bases not matched to a gene: 7. CDR3 in DNA: TGTGCCTGTAGCGGGAGCGGATCTTACAATGAGCAGTTCTTC. Its translation is CACSGSGSYNEQFF.

A word on this clone: A much bigger clone sits one base away, suggesting this may be a read error. This sample includes further DNA sequences coding for the same CDR3. The chain combines TRBV7-2 with TRBJ2-5, with 8 bases matching TRBD1. CDR3 length: 14 amino acids. CDR1 is SGHTA and CDR2 is FQGNSA in the germline V gene. V was pared by 3 bases and J by 1 base, with 1 base of the junction left unmatched. The CDR3 here is CASSLGQAQETQYF. The CDR3 nucleotides read TGTGCCAGCAGCTTGGGACAGGCCCAAGAGACCCAGTACTTC.

This clone was seen only once. This CDR3 reads CASTKGGVNTEAFF. CDR3 in DNA: TGTGCCAGCACCAAAGGCGGGGTTAACACTGAAGCTTTCTTT. V and J are TRBV28 and TRBJ1-1; D call uncertain. Germline lookup yields CDR1 MDHEN and CDR2 SYDVKM. The CDR3 runs 14 residues. With 7 bases removed from V and 2 bases from J, the gap between germline ends came to 14 bases. Full variable domain (missing parts from reference TRBV28 and TRBJ1-1): DVKVTQSSRYLVKRTGEKVFLECVQDMDHENMFWYRQDPGLGLRLIYFSYDVKMKEKGDIPEGYSVSREKKERFSLILESASTNQTSMYLCASTKGGVNTEAFFGQGTRLTVV.

J is TRBJ2-5 and V is TRBV5-1; D not certain. Germline CDR1 SGHRS, CDR2 YFSETQ. This CDR3 spans 15 amino acids. Trimming removed 0 bases from V and 2 bases from J, with 11 bases in between. In DNA form, the CDR3 reads TGCGCCAGCAGCTTGGACTCTCGAATTCAAGAGACCCAGTACTTC. Protein: CASSLDSRIQETQYF.

The chain employs TRBV27 and TRBJ2-7; TRBD1 matches 7 bases. After removal of 4 bases from V and 1 base from J, the junction contained 4 bases not matched to a gene. The CDR3 has 14 amino acids. Germline assignment: CDR1 MNHEY and CDR2 SMNVEV (reference sequence). The chain's CDR3 is CASSYRDRSYEQYF. The DNA for the CDR3 is TGTGCCAGCAGTTACCGGGACAGATCCTACGAGCAGTACTTC.

This clone was counted at least ten times. This chain connects TRBV28 to TRBJ1-2; unclear D gene. This CDR3 spans 13 amino acids. Trimming pared 4 bases from V and 3 bases from J, leaving 9 bases between. Germline V gene data show CDR1 as MDHEN and CDR2 as SYDVKM. The CDR3 DNA reads TGTGCCAGCAGTTCGATAGAACACTATGGCTACACCTTC. This translates into CASSSIEHYGYTF.

The chain has TRBV19 and TRBJ1-1; weak D call: TRBD1 (5 bases). Germline V lookup: CDR1 LNHDA, CDR2 SQIVND (reference sequence). The CDR3 has 13 residues. V shed 4 bases and J shed 5 bases, with 11 bases lying between them. In nucleotides, the CDR3 is TGTGCCAGTAGTAACCAGGGCTGGACTGAAGCTTTCTTT. Protein product: CASSNQGWTEAFF.

The rearrangement links TRBV5-1 to TRBJ2-2; 8 bases match TRBD1. The ends lost 3 bases at V and 6 bases at J; junction bases unmatched: 10. The CDR3 is made up of 16 amino acids. Germline V gene data show CDR1 as SGHRS and CDR2 as YFSETQ. The CDR3 is CASSWDPTGASGELFF. DNA of the CDR3: TGCGCCAGCAGCTGGGACCCGACAGGGGCGTCCGGGGAGCTGTTTTTT.

The chain carries TRBV19 and TRBJ2-5, with TRBD2 identical over 10 bases. This CDR3 is 13 amino acids long. Trimming removed 5 bases from V and 7 bases from J; junction bases left unmatched: 4. Germline CDR1 is LNHDA and CDR2 is SQIVND (reference sequence). The CDR3 loop reads CASSEASGGTQYF. The CDR3 nucleotides are TGTGCCAGTAGTGAAGCTAGCGGGGGGACCCAGTACTTC. Using reference TRBV19 and TRBJ2-5 for the parts outside the CDR3, the full variable domain is DGGITQSPKYLFRKEGQNVTLSCEQNLNHDAMYWYRQDPGQGLRLIYYSQIVNDFQKGDIAEGYSVSREKKESFPLTVTSAQKNPTAFYLCASSEASGGTQYFGPGTRLLVL.

The rearrangement links TRBV28 to TRBJ2-7; 7 bases match TRBD1. Germline CDR1 MDHEN, CDR2 SYDVKM. The junction had 7 bases not matched to a gene; V was cut back by 2 bases and J by 3 bases. This CDR3 has 15 residues. The CDR3 coding sequence is TGTGCCAGCAGTTTAAATACAGGGGTAGGCTACGAGCAGTACTTC. It is translated as CASSLNTGVGYEQYF.

The rearrangement links TRBV7-8 to TRBJ2-7; D is uncertain. The CDR3 loop spans 13 amino acids. The germline V gene has CDR1 SGHVS and CDR2 FQNEAQ. The V gene lost 2 bases and the J gene lost 1 base, with 6 bases spanning the gap. The CDR3 region has the DNA TGTGCCAGCAGCTTATTCGTTTCCTACGAGCAGTACTTC. As protein: CASSLFVSYEQYF.

The chain employs TRBV10-3 and TRBJ2-5, with 7 bases that match TRBD1. J lost 3 bases, V lost 1 base, and 5 bases had no gene match. Germline values: CDR1 ENHRY, CDR2 SYGVKD. The CDR3 loop spans 15 amino acids. CDR3 protein: CAISEFRTGEETQYF. Written as DNA, the CDR3 is TGTGCCATCAGTGAGTTCCGGACAGGTGAAGAGACCCAGTACTTC.

V gene TRBV9 combines with J gene TRBJ2-1, with D unclear. Germline-derived CDR1 and CDR2 are SGDLS and YYNGEE. CDR3 length: 13 amino acids. Trimming cost V 1 base and J 5 bases, with 7 bases left between them. The DNA for the CDR3 is TGTGCCAGCAGCGTACGACCCAACAATGAGCAGTTCTTC. It translates to CASSVRPNNEQFF.

The V gene is TRBV9, the J gene TRBJ2-3, with 9 bases matching TRBD2. Germline V CDR1 and CDR2: SGDLS, YYNGEE. J was trimmed by 5 bases and V by 4 bases; bases with no gene match: 14. CDR3 length: 17 amino acids. The CDR3 sequence: CASSLRRGAGGLDTQYF. The CDR3 DNA sequence: TGTGCCAGCAGCCTCCGCCGGGGAGCGGGAGGATTAGATACGCAGTATTTT.

This clone was seen more than once but under ten times. The chain employs TRBV7-6 and TRBJ2-1, with a possible D match to TRBD2 (5 bases). Germline values: CDR1 SGHVS, CDR2 FNYEAQ. This CDR3 spans 14 amino acids. V was pared by 1 base and J by 3 bases, with 7 bases between. CDR3 coding DNA: TGTGCCAGCAGCTTAGGCGGGTACTACAATGAGCAGTTCTTC. Translating gives CASSLGGYYNEQFF.

This sequence joins TRBV4-2 and TRBJ2-2, with TRBD2 matching over 8 bases. Germline CDR1 reads LGHNA; CDR2 reads YNFKEQ. The V segment lost 1 base and the J segment 1 base; nucleotides outside the gene matches: 8. The CDR3 runs 18 residues. CDR3 nucleotide sequence: TGTGCCAGCAGCCAAGTTCCTATGGCGGGGGGGAACACCGGGGAGCTGTTTTTT. It specifies CASSQVPMAGGNTGELFF.

This clone was seen just once. The chain employs TRBV18 and TRBJ1-1; D is unresolved. V was shortened by 3 bases and J by 4 bases, with 12 bases between the two germline ends. Germline lookup yields CDR1 KGHSH and CDR2 LQKENI. The CDR3 is made up of 14 amino acids. As DNA, the CDR3 is TGTGCCAGCTCACCGGAGGGAAGGAGCACTGAAGCTTTCTTT. Translating gives CASSPEGRSTEAFF.

The gene calls are TRBV6-1 and TRBJ1-1; a weak D match, TRBD1 (5 bases). Germline CDR1 is MNHNS and CDR2 is SASEGT. V shed 0 bases and J shed 0 bases, with 11 bases lying between them. The CDR3 length is 16 residues. CDR3 sequence (DNA): TGTGCCAGCAGTGAAGCTCGGGGGGGGATGAACACTGAAGCTTTCTTT. This codes for CASSEARGGMNTEAFF.

This clone was recorded a few times. The chain couples TRBV2 to TRBJ1-1; 7 nucleotides match TRBD1. The V gene end was trimmed by 7 bases and the J gene end by 6 bases; junction bases not matched to a gene: 11. This CDR3 is built from 14 residues. The germline CDR1 and CDR2 sequences are SNHLY and FYNNEI. CDR3 sequence reads: CASTSVGGGSEAFF. DNA of the CDR3: TGTGCCAGCACCTCTGTAGGAGGGGGCTCTGAAGCTTTCTTT.

The sample holds one count of this clone. This chain uses TRBV28 with TRBJ1-2; D not resolved. There are 14 residues in the CDR3. V was pared by 4 bases and J by 4 bases, with 13 bases between. Germline CDR1 and CDR2: MDHEN and SYDVKM. CDR3: CASSSLGVLYGYTF. Written as DNA, the CDR3 is TGTGCCAGCAGTTCATTGGGTGTCCTCTATGGCTACACCTTC.

The genes are TRBV7-2 and TRBJ2-5; the D gene is possibly TRBD1 (6 bases). Germline CDR1 SGHTA, CDR2 FQGNSA. The CDR3 is 13 amino acids. Between the trimmed V and J ends, which lost 7 bases and 9 bases, there was a span of 18 bases. DNA of the CDR3: TGTGCCAGCACTTCCCGTTCGGCAGGGGCCCAGTACTTC. Protein product: CASTSRSAGAQYF.

J is TRBJ1-2 and V is TRBV14, with D perhaps matching TRBD1 (5 bases). The germline V gene encodes CDR1 SGHDN and CDR2 FVKESK. V lost 1 base and J lost 3, with 15 bases in between. This CDR3 has 16 amino acids. The CDR3 protein is CASSQGGPRTYYGYTF. DNA for the CDR3: TGTGCCAGCAGCCAAGGGGGACCCAGGACTTACTATGGCTACACCTTC.

In regard to this clone: The same CDR3 also results from other DNA sequences found in this sample. This chain uses TRBV6-1 with TRBJ1-2; 7 bases match TRBD1. This CDR3 contains 13 residues. CDR1 is MNHNS, CDR2 SASEGT, per germline. The trim removed 5 bases at V and 4 bases at J, leaving 4 bases unmatched. CDR3 bases: TGTGCCAGCAGTACTGGGACAGCCTATGGCTACACCTTC. Translating it yields CASSTGTAYGYTF.

In DNA, the CDR3 is TGTGCCAGCAGGATTGTGCTTAGCTCGTATGAGCAGTTCTTC. This translates into CASRIVLSSYEQFF. The genes are TRBV27 and TRBJ2-1; D is unresolved. Trimming shortened V by 6 bases and J by 8 bases, and 17 bases separated the two germline ends. Germline lookup yields CDR1 MNHEY and CDR2 SMNVEV (reference sequence). The CDR3 has 14 amino acids.

The gene calls are TRBV18 and TRBJ2-1, with 10 bases that match TRBD1. CDR1 and CDR2 (germline): KGHSH, LQKENI. The CDR3 has 16 residues. V trimming: 3 bases; J trimming: 9 bases; junction bases outside the gene matches: 11. CDR3 DNA sequence: TGTGCCAGCTCACCTTATTCCGGGACAGGGGAGGGTGAGCAGTTCTTC. Its translation is CASSPYSGTGEGEQFF. Full variable domain (missing parts from reference TRBV18 and TRBJ2-1): NAGVMQNPRHLVRRRGQEARLRCSPMKGHSHVYWYRQLPEEGLKFMVYLQKENIIDESGMPKERFSAEFPKEGPSILRIQQVVRGDSAAYFCASSPYSGTGEGEQFFGPGTRLTVL.